The 32 T cell receptor beta chains given below trace back to one sample, sequenced in a study of blood T cell repertoires in COVID-19. Using immunoSEQ multiplex PCR, the repertoire was profiled, and TCRdb retains in-frame clones only, with some absent. The sample lists around 250,000 clones, more than 65% seen once, with 2.5% to 3.5% in the top ten. Material for sequencing was peripheral blood. These receptors came from a woman aged 18-35 years with acute or convalescent COVID-19.

V usage is TRBV5-1 and J usage is TRBJ2-7, with 7 bases lining up with TRBD1. The germline CDR1 and CDR2 sequences are SGHRS and YFSETQ. The length of the CDR3 is 15 residues. V lost 4 bases to trimming and J lost 2 bases; unmatched junction nucleotides: 9. CDR3 sequence reads: CASSTTGTAAYEQYF. The CDR3 DNA reads as TGCGCCAGCAGCACGACCGGGACAGCAGCCTACGAGCAGTACTTC. Based on the CDR3 plus reference TRBV5-1 and TRBJ2-7, the full variable domain is KAGVTQTPRYLIKTRGQQVTLSCSPISGHRSVSWYQQTPGQGLQFLFEYFSETQRNKGNFPGRFSGRQFSNSRSEMNVSTLELGDSALYLCASSTTGTAAYEQYFGPGTRLTVT.

The V call is TRBV27, the J call TRBJ1-5; D might be TRBD1 (6 bases). Trimming cost V 5 bases and J 4 bases, with 15 bases left between them. Germline CDR1 is MNHEY and CDR2 is SMNVEV (reference sequence). The CDR3 sequence is 15 residues long. CDR3 protein: CASSPGVWGNQPQHF. For the CDR3, the DNA is TGTGCCAGCAGTCCAGGGGTTTGGGGAAATCAGCCCCAGCATTTT.

The rearrangement links TRBV7-9 to TRBJ2-7; no reliable D call. The CDR3 is 12 residues long. V was shortened by 5 bases and J by 5 bases, with 10 bases between the two germline ends. Germline-derived CDR1 and CDR2 are SEHNR and FQNEAQ (reference sequence). The CDR3, as DNA: TGTGCCAGCAGCACGCGGCCCCACGAGCAGTACTTC. Translation gives CASSTRPHEQYF.

The rearrangement joins TRBV4-1 to TRBJ1-3; D possibly corresponds to TRBD1 (6 bases). V gave up 4 bases and J gave up 2 bases, with 21 bases separating them. This CDR3 has 18 residues. Germline V gene sequence: CDR1 MGHRA, CDR2 YSYEKL. The CDR3 bases are TGCGCCAGCAGCCGGAAAGACAACAGGGAAGGACCTGGAAACACCATATATTTT. It translates to CASSRKDNREGPGNTIYF.

This clone was counted between two and nine times. Here the CDR3 reads CASSLATNRAEAFF. CDR3 DNA: TGTGCCAGCAGCTTAGCAACTAACAGGGCTGAAGCTTTCTTT. This chain links TRBV7-9 with TRBJ1-1, with D tentatively TRBD1 (6 bases). Germline lookup yields CDR1 SEHNR and CDR2 FQNEAQ (reference sequence). The CDR3 is 14 residues long. V shed 0 bases and J shed 6 bases, with 11 bases lying between them.

The V call is TRBV6-5, the J call TRBJ1-5, with D tentatively TRBD1 (5 bases). Germline V gene lookup returns CDR1 MNHEY and CDR2 SVGAGI. Trimming cost V 2 bases and J 0 bases, with 8 bases left between them. This CDR3 spans 15 amino acids. The CDR3 here is CASSYGRDSNQPQHF. CDR3 nucleotides: TGTGCCAGCAGTTACGGCAGGGATAGCAATCAGCCCCAGCATTTT.

This clone turned up a few times. The V and J genes are TRBV4-1 and TRBJ2-7; possibly TRBD2 for D (5 bases). Germline-derived CDR1 and CDR2 are MGHRA and YSYEKL. This CDR3 spans 15 amino acids. The V end lost 3 bases, the J end lost 2 bases, and 14 bases lay between the germline ends. CDR3 nucleotide sequence: TGCGCCAGCAGCCATTCCCCGGGAAGCACCTACGAGCAGTACTTC. Amino acid sequence: CASSHSPGSTYEQYF.

The V call is TRBV5-1, the J call TRBJ2-7; 9 positions match TRBD2. Germline V lookup: CDR1 SGHRS, CDR2 YFSETQ. The CDR3 covers 16 residues. The V and J ends lost 0 bases and 3 bases, in that order; junction bases with no gene match: 7. CDR3 residues: CASSLGQAGGNYEQYF. CDR3 nucleotide sequence: TGCGCCAGCAGCTTGGGACAGGCGGGAGGGAACTACGAGCAGTACTTC. The full variable domain, in which reference TRBV5-1 and TRBJ2-7 provide the parts outside the CDR3, is KAGVTQTPRYLIKTRGQQVTLSCSPISGHRSVSWYQQTPGQGLQFLFEYFSETQRNKGNFPGRFSGRQFSNSRSEMNVSTLELGDSALYLCASSLGQAGGNYEQYFGPGTRLTVT.

The V gene is TRBV27, the J gene TRBJ2-7, with D possibly matching TRBD2 (6 bases). The germline CDR1 and CDR2 sequences are MNHEY and SMNVEV (reference sequence). CDR3 length equals 15 residues. V lost 4 bases, J lost 4 bases, and 17 bases lay in between. CDR3 protein: CASSSVFASEYEQYF. The CDR3 nucleotides are TGTGCCAGCAGTTCAGTATTCGCTAGCGAGTACGAGCAGTACTTC.

The CDR3 region is CASIGTSVHEQYF. CDR3 DNA: TGTGCCAGCATCGGGACTAGCGTCCACGAGCAGTACTTC. The chain couples TRBV28 to TRBJ2-7, with 10 nucleotides matching TRBD2. CDR3 length: 13 amino acids. In germline, CDR1 is MDHEN, CDR2 SYDVKM. V was pared by 7 bases and J by 5 bases, with 5 bases of the junction left unmatched.

V usage is TRBV12-2 and J usage is TRBJ2-7; the D call of TRBD1 is as the table states it, not checked on the DNA. TRBV12-2 counts as a pseudogene. This CDR3 has 16 residues. The CDR3 is CASRFVADRGHGEQYF. CDR3 sequence (DNA): TGTGCAAGTCGCTTCGTCGCTGACAGGGGGCATGGCGAGCAGTACTTC.

This chain joins TRBV27 and TRBJ2-7; 7 bases align to TRBD1. Germline V lookup: CDR1 MNHEY, CDR2 SMNVEV (reference sequence). This CDR3 is 14 amino acids long. V trimming: 5 bases; J trimming: 4 bases; junction bases outside the gene matches: 8. The CDR3 is CASSPLTGLYEQYF. The CDR3 nucleotides are TGTGCCAGCAGTCCCCTGACAGGGTTGTACGAGCAGTACTTC.

The chain joins TRBV6-5 to TRBJ2-7; possibly TRBD1 for D (6 bases). The V end was cut by 5 bases, the J end by 0 bases, with 14 bases between. The germline V gene has CDR1 MNHEY and CDR2 SVGAGI. The CDR3 runs to 15 residues. DNA for the CDR3: TGTGCCAGCAGTCGTCTAGGACAGAGCTCCTACGAGCAGTACTTC. Its protein is CASSRLGQSSYEQYF.

The CDR3 sequence: CASSDTGASYSYEQYF. The CDR3 DNA sequence: TGTGCCAGCAGCGATACAGGCGCCAGCTACTCCTACGAGCAGTACTTC. J is TRBJ2-7 and V is TRBV5-4; possibly TRBD1 for D (5 bases). V lost 4 bases and J lost 0, with 17 bases in between. The germline gives CDR1 SGHNT, CDR2 YYREEE (reference sequence). The CDR3 covers 16 residues. Combining the CDR3 with reference TRBV5-4 and TRBJ2-7 gives the whole variable domain ETGVTQSPTHLIKTRGQQVTLRCSSQSGHNTVSWYQQALGQGPQFIFQYYREEENGRGNFPPRFSGLQFPNYSSELNVNALELDDSALYLCASSDTGASYSYEQYFGPGTRLTVT.

V usage is TRBV4-1 and J usage is TRBJ2-3; tentative D call: TRBD2 (5 bases). V lost 0 bases, J lost 3 bases, and 16 bases lay in between. The CDR3 sequence is 17 residues long. Germline V lookup: CDR1 MGHRA, CDR2 YSYEKL. CDR3 loop: CASSQDGRGYRTDTQYF. The CDR3 DNA reads TGCGCCAGCAGCCAAGATGGGCGCGGGTATCGGACAGATACGCAGTATTTT.

The chain uses TRBV27 and TRBJ2-3, with a weak D call TRBD2 (6 bases). This CDR3 comprises 13 residues. The V gene's germline CDR1 is MNHEY and CDR2 SMNVEV (reference sequence). V lost 2 bases and J 3 bases, leaving 6 bases between the germline ends. CDR3 sequence (DNA): TGTGCCAGCAGTTTACGGGGGACAGATACGCAGTATTTT. Amino acids: CASSLRGTDTQYF.

The chain carries TRBV15 and TRBJ2-1; possibly TRBD2 for D (6 bases). The CDR3 runs to 15 residues. The germline V gene encodes CDR1 LNHNV and CDR2 YYDKDF (reference sequence). Between the trimmed V and J ends, which lost 1 base and 1 base, there was a span of 8 bases. The CDR3 coding sequence is TGTGCCACCAGCAGAGGGGGGGAGTCCTACAATGAGCAGTTCTTC. Protein: CATSRGGESYNEQFF.

The V call is TRBV6-5, the J call TRBJ1-6; tentative D call: TRBD1 (5 bases). Trimming took 6 bases from V and 9 from J, leaving 15 bases between them. The CDR3 is 14 amino acids. The V gene's germline CDR1 is MNHEY and CDR2 SVGAGI. As DNA, the CDR3 is TGTGCCAGCAGCCCCGGGGGGTACGGTTCACCCCTCCACTTT. Translation: CASSPGGYGSPLHF.

This chain uses TRBV19 with TRBJ1-1; 7 nucleotides align to TRBD1. Germline V gene lookup returns CDR1 LNHDA and CDR2 SQIVND (reference sequence). The V segment lost 1 base and the J segment 1 base; nucleotides outside the gene matches: 0. The CDR3 has 14 residues. The CDR3 coding sequence is TGTGCCAGTAGTATAGGGACAGGGAACACTGAAGCTTTCTTT. Its translation: CASSIGTGNTEAFF.

The V call is TRBV2, the J call TRBJ1-2; D is undetermined. Trimming pared 4 bases from V and 7 bases from J, leaving 19 bases between. This CDR3 is built from 15 residues. Per germline, CDR1 SNHLY and CDR2 FYNNEI. The CDR3 protein is CASSGERTISRGYTF. CDR3 bases: TGTGCCAGCAGTGGGGAGCGGACTATAAGTCGTGGCTACACCTTC.

The chain employs TRBV12-3 or TRBV12-4 and TRBJ2-3; no clear D. CDR3 length: 13 residues. V lost 8 bases to trimming and J lost 1 base, with 10 bases between them. CDR3 sequence (DNA): TGTGCCAGCCGACCCCGGGGCACAGATACGCAGTATTTT. Its protein is CASRPRGTDTQYF.

The chain links TRBV19 to TRBJ2-5, with TRBD2 identical over 8 bases. There are 15 residues in the CDR3. V trimming: 1 base; J trimming: 5 bases; junction bases outside the gene matches: 6. The germline CDR1 and CDR2 sequences are LNHDA and SQIVND (reference sequence). The chain's CDR3 is CASSIAGGPFETQYF. CDR3 nucleotide sequence: TGTGCCAGTAGTATAGCGGGAGGGCCGTTTGAGACCCAGTACTTC.

This chain links TRBV19 with TRBJ1-5; maybe TRBD1 (6 bases). The germline V and J ends were trimmed by 3 bases and 0 bases, with 15 bases remaining between them. The length of the CDR3 is 17 residues. CDR1 is LNHDA, CDR2 SQIVND, per germline (reference sequence). Here the CDR3 reads CASSMVRGPYSNQPQHF. CDR3 in DNA: TGTGCCAGTAGTATGGTCAGGGGACCCTATAGCAATCAGCCCCAGCATTTT.

The chain has TRBV6-2 or TRBV6-3 and TRBJ1-2; D is unclear. The V end lost 2 bases, the J end lost 6 bases, and 7 bases lay between the germline ends. This CDR3 contains 12 residues. The germline V gene has CDR1 MNHEY and CDR2 SVGEGT. CDR3 in DNA: TGTGCCAGCAGTTACAGACTCAATGGCTACACCTTC. This sequence encodes CASSYRLNGYTF.

The rearrangement uses TRBV3-1 (or the pseudogene TRBV3-2) and TRBJ2-7, with TRBD1 as a possible D gene (6 bases). This CDR3 spans 14 amino acids. Looked up from germline, CDR1 is LGHDT and CDR2 is YNNKEL (reference sequence). V lost 3 bases, J lost 1 base, and 10 bases lay in between. CDR3 amino acids: CASSHGTGSYEQYF. CDR3 sequence (DNA): TGTGCCAGCAGCCACGGAACAGGGTCCTACGAGCAGTACTTC.

The chain uses TRBV6-5 and TRBJ2-7; 7 nucleotides agree with TRBD1. V dropped 6 bases and J dropped 6; count of bases not matched to a gene: 14. This CDR3 is 15 amino acids long. CDR1 and CDR2 (germline): MNHEY, SVGAGI. In DNA form, the CDR3 reads TGTGCCAGCAGCTTTCAGACAGGGAACGGGCTCGAGCAGTACTTC. It codes for CASSFQTGNGLEQYF.

The chain is built from TRBV5-5 and TRBJ1-1, with D perhaps matching TRBD1 (5 bases). Germline-derived CDR1 and CDR2 are SGHKS and YYEKEE (reference sequence). The CDR3 runs 13 residues. Trimming took 0 bases from V and 6 from J, leaving 9 bases between them. DNA for the CDR3: TGTGCCAGCAGCTTGGCTCAGGGCTCTGAAGCTTTCTTT. Its translation is CASSLAQGSEAFF.

The V and J genes are TRBV18 and TRBJ2-5, with D maybe TRBD1 (6 bases). The germline V gene has CDR1 KGHSH and CDR2 LQKENI. The V and J ends lost 5 bases and 2 bases respectively, with 15 bases between them. The CDR3 spans 15 residues. CDR3 in DNA: TGTGCCAGCTCATTAAACGGACAGACACAAGAGACCCAGTACTTC. Translated, it gives CASSLNGQTQETQYF.

This clone was seen just once. The CDR3 coding sequence is TGTGCCAGCAGCCGCGCACTAGCGGGAGGGCCCACAGATACGCAGTATTTT. Protein product: CASSRALAGGPTDTQYF. The J gene is TRBJ2-3, the V gene TRBV14; 13 bases match TRBD2. The CDR3 spans 17 residues. After removal of 4 bases from V and 2 bases from J, the junction contained 6 bases not matched to a gene. Germline V gene lookup returns CDR1 SGHDN and CDR2 FVKESK.

The rearrangement links TRBV5-1 to TRBJ1-2, with 7 bases fitting TRBD1. The V and J ends lost 4 bases and 8 bases, in that order; junction bases with no gene match: 14. The V gene's germline CDR1 is SGHRS and CDR2 YFSETQ. The CDR3 spans 15 residues. The CDR3 DNA is TGCGCCAGCAGCAAGTCCTCGGCCCCGGGACAGGGCTACACCTTC. It encodes CASSKSSAPGQGYTF. The full variable domain, rest sourced from reference TRBV5-1 and TRBJ1-2, is KAGVTQTPRYLIKTRGQQVTLSCSPISGHRSVSWYQQTPGQGLQFLFEYFSETQRNKGNFPGRFSGRQFSNSRSEMNVSTLELGDSALYLCASSKSSAPGQGYTFGSGTRLTVV.

The genes are TRBV2 and TRBJ2-7; maybe TRBD1 (5 bases). The CDR3 extends over 12 amino acids. Germline CDR1 SNHLY, CDR2 FYNNEI. Deletions cut 4 bases from V and 4 bases from J, with 8 bases between. CDR3 DNA sequence: TGTGCCAGCAGTGCACACAGGTACGAGCAGTACTTC. Protein sequence: CASSAHRYEQYF.

The chain recombines TRBV19 with TRBJ2-5, with 12 bases matching TRBD1. Germline values: CDR1 LNHDA, CDR2 SQIVND (reference sequence). The CDR3 has 15 amino acids. Losses at the gene ends were 6 bases for V and 4 bases for J; bases not matched to a gene: 6. CDR3: CASSWGQGAGETQYF. DNA for the CDR3: TGTGCCAGTAGCTGGGGACAGGGGGCGGGAGAGACCCAGTACTTC.